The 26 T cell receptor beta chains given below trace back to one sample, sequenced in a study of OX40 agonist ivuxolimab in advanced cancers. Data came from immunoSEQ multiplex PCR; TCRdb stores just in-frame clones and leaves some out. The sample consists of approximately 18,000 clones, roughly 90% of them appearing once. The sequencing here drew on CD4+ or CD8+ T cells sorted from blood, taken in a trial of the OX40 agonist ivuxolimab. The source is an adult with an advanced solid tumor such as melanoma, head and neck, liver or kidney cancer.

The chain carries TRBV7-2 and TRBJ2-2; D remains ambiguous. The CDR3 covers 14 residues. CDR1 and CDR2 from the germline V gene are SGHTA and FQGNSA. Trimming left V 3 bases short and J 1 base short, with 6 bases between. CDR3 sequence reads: CASSFRRNTGELFF. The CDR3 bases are TGTGCCAGCAGCTTTAGACGGAACACCGGGGAGCTGTTTTTT.

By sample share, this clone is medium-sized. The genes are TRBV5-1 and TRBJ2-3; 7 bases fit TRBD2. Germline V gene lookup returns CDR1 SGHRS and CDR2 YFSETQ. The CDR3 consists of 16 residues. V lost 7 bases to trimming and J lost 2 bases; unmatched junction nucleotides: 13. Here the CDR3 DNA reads TGCGCCAGCGGCCACTCCGGGGGAGGGTACACAGATACGCAGTATTTT. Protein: CASGHSGGGYTDTQYF. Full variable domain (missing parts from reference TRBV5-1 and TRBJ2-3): KAGVTQTPRYLIKTRGQQVTLSCSPISGHRSVSWYQQTPGQGLQFLFEYFSETQRNKGNFPGRFSGRQFSNSRSEMNVSTLELGDSALYLCASGHSGGGYTDTQYFGPGTRLTVL.

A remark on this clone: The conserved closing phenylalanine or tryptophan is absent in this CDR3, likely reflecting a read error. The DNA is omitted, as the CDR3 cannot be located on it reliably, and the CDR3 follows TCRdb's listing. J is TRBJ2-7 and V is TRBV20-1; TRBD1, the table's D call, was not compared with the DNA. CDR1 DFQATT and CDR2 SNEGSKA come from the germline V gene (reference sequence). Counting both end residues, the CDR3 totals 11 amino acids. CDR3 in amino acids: CSARGGTTGGY.

DNA of the CDR3: TGCGCCAGCAGCGCAGGTCCCCATACCGGGGAGCTGTTTTTT. It yields the protein CASSAGPHTGELFF. This chain uses TRBV10-1 with TRBJ2-2; D not certain. Germline V gives CDR1 WNHNN, CDR2 SYGVQD (reference sequence). This CDR3 region has 14 residues. V was trimmed by 6 bases and J by 5 bases, leaving 13 bases between them.

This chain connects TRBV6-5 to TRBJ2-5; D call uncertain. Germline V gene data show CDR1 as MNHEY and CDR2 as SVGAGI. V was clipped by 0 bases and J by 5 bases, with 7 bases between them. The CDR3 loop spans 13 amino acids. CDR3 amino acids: CASSYSVSETQYF. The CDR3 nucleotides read TGTGCCAGCAGTTACTCGGTTTCGGAGACCCAGTACTTC.

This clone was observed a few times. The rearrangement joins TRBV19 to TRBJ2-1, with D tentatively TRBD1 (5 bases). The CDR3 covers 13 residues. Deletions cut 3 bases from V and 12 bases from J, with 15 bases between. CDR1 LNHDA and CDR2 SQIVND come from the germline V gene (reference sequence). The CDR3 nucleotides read TGTGCCAGTAGTATGGGAACAGGTTATGGGCAGTTCTTC. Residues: CASSMGTGYGQFF. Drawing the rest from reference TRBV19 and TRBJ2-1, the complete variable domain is DGGITQSPKYLFRKEGQNVTLSCEQNLNHDAMYWYRQDPGQGLRLIYYSQIVNDFQKGDIAEGYSVSREKKESFPLTVTSAQKNPTAFYLCASSMGTGYGQFFGPGTRLTVL.

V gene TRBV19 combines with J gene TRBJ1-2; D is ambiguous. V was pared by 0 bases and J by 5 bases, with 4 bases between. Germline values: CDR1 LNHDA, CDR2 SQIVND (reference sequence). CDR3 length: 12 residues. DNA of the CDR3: TGTGCCAGTAGTATAGAGAGGTATGGCTACACCTTC. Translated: CASSIERYGYTF.

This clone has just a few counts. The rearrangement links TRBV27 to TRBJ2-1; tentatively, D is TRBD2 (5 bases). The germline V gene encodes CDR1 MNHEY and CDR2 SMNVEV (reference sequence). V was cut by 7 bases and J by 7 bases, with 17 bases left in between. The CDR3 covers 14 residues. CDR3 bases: TGTGCCAGCACCCCGACCGGGATTTCAAATGAGCAGTTCTTC. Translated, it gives CASTPTGISNEQFF.

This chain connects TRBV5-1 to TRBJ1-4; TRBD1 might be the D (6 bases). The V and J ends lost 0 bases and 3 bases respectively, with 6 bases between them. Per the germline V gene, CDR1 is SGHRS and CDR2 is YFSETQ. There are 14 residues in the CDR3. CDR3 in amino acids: CASSLDRANEKLFF. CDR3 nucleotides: TGCGCCAGCAGCTTGGACAGGGCTAATGAAAAACTGTTTTTT.

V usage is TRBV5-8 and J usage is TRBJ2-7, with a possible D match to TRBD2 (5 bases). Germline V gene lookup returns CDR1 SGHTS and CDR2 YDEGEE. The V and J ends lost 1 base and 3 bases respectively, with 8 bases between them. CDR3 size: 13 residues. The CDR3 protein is CASSLWEYYEQYF. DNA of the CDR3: TGTGCCAGCAGCTTGTGGGAGTACTACGAGCAGTACTTC.

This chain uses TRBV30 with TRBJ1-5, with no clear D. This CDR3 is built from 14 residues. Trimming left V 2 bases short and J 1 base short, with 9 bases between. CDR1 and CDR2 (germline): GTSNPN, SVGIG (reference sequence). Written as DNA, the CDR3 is TGTGCCTGGAGTCCTTCAGTAAGCAATCAGCCCCAGCATTTT. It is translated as CAWSPSVSNQPQHF. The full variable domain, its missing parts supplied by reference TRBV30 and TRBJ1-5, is SQTIHQWPATLVQPVGSPLSLECTVEGTSNPNLYWYRQAAGRGLQLLFYSVGIGQISSEVPQNLSASRPQDRQFILSSKKLLLSDSGFYLCAWSPSVSNQPQHFGDGTRLSIL.

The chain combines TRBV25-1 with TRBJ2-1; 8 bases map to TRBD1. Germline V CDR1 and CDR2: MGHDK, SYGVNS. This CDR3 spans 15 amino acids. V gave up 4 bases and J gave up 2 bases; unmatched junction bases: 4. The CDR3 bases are TGTGCCAGCAGTGGAGGACAGGGTACCTACAATGAGCAGTTCTTC. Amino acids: CASSGGQGTYNEQFF.

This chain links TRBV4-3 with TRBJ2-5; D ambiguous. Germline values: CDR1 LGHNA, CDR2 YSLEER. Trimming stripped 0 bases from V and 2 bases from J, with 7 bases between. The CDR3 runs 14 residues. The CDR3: CASSQEHSQETQYF. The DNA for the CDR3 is TGCGCCAGCAGCCAAGAGCATAGTCAAGAGACCCAGTACTTC.

DNA of the CDR3: TGTGCCAGCAGTCAGGACAGGAACACTGAAGCTTTCTTT. It translates to CASSQDRNTEAFF. The chain employs TRBV2 and TRBJ1-1; D may be TRBD1 (6 bases). Germline loops: CDR1 SNHLY, CDR2 FYNNEI. The V end was cut by 5 bases, the J end by 1 base, with 8 bases between. The CDR3 is made up of 13 amino acids. Variable domain in full (rest from reference TRBV2 and TRBJ1-1): EPEVTQTPSHQVTQMGQEVILRCVPISNHLYFYWYRQILGQKVEFLVSFYNNEISEKSEIFDDQFSVERPDGSNFTLKIRSTKLEDSAMYFCASSQDRNTEAFFGQGTRLTVV.

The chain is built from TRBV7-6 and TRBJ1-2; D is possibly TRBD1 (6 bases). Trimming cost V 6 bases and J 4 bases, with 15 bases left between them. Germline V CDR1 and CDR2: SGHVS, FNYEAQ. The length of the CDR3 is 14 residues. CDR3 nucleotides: TGTGCCAGCAGTGGACTAGGGGGGAGCTATGGCTACACCTTC. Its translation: CASSGLGGSYGYTF.

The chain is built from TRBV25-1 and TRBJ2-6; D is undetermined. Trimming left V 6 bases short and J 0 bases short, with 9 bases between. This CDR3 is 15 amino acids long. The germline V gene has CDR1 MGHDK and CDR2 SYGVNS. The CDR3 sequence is CASRDEASGANVLTF. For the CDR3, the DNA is TGTGCCAGCAGAGACGAGGCCTCTGGGGCCAACGTCCTGACTTTC.

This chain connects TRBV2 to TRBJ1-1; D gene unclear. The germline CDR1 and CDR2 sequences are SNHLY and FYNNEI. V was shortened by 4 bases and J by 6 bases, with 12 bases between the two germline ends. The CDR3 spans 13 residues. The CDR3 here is CASSATGYAEAFF. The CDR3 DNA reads TGTGCCAGCAGTGCGACGGGGTACGCTGAAGCTTTCTTT.

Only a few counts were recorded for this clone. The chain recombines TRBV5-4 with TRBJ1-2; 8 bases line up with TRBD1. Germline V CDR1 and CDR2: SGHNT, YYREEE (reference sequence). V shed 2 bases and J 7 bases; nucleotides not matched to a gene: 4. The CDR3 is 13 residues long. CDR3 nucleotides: TGTGCCAGCAGCTTCGGCAGGGGGCTTGGCTACACCTTC. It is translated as CASSFGRGLGYTF.

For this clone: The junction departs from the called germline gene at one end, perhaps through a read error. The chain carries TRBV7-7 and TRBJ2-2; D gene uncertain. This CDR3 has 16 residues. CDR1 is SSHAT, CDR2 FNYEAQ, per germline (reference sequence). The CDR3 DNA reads TGTGCTAGCAGCTTCTTGCCCCAGCCGAACACCGGGGAGCTGTTTTTT. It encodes CASSFLPQPNTGELFF. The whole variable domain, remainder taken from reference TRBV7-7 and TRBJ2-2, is GAGVSQSPRYKVTKRGQDVTLRCDPISSHATLYWYQQALGQGPEFLTYFNYEAQPDKSGLPSDRFSAERPEGSISTLTIQRTEQRDSAMYRCASSFLPQPNTGELFFGEGSRLTVL.

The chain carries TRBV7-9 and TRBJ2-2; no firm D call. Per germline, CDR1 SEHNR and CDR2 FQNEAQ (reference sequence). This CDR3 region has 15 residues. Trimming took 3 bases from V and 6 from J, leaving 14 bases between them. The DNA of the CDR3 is TGTGCCAGCAGCTTCGGTGCAGGCTTAGCCGGGGAGCTGTTTTTT. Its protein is CASSFGAGLAGELFF.

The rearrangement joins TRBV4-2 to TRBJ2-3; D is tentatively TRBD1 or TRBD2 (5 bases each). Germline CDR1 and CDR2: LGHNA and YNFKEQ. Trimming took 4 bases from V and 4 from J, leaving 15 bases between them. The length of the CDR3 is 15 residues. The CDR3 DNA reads TGTGCCAGCAGCCTCGGGACCTTGGGTGCAGATACGCAGTATTTT. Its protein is CASSLGTLGADTQYF.

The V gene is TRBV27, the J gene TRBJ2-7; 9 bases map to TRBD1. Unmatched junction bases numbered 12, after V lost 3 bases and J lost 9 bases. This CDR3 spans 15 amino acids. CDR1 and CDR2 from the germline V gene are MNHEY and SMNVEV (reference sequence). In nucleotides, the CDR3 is TGTGCCAGCAGTTTCCGGGGACAGGGTTTAATTTGGCAGTACTTC. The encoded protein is CASSFRGQGLIWQYF.

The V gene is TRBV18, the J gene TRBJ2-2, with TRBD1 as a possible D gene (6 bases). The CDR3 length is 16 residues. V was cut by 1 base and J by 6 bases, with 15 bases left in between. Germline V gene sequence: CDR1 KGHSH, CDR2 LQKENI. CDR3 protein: CASSPLGADFSGELFF. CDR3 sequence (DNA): TGTGCCAGCTCACCACTGGGGGCGGATTTCTCCGGGGAGCTGTTTTTT.

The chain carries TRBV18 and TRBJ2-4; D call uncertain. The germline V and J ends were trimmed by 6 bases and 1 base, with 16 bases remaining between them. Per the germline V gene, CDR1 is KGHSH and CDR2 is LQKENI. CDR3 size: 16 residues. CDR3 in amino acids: CASSFPSGAAKNIQYF. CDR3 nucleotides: TGTGCCAGCTCCTTCCCCTCGGGCGCGGCCAAAAACATTCAGTACTTC.

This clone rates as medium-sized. The CDR3: CASEGANYEQYF. DNA for the CDR3: TGTGCTAGCGAGGGGGCCAACTACGAGCAGTACTTC. This sequence joins TRBV27 and TRBJ2-7; 7 bases are a match to TRBD1. In germline, CDR1 is MNHEY, CDR2 SMNVEV (reference sequence). The CDR3 is 12 amino acids.

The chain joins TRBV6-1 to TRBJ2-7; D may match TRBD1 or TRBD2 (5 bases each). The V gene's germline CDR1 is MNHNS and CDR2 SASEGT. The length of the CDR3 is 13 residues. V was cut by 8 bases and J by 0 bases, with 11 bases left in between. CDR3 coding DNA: TGTGCCAGCGAGGGGTCCGACTCCTACGAGCAGTACTTC. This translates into CASEGSDSYEQYF.